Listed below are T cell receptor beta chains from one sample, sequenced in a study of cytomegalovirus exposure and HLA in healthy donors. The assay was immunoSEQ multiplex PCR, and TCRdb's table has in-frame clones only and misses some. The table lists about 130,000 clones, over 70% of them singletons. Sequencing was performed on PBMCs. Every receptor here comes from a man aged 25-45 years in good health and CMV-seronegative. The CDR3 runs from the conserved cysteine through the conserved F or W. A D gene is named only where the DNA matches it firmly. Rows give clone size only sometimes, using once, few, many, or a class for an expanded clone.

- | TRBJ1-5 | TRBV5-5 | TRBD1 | CASSTGGGNQPQHF | TGTGCCAGCAGCACAGGGGGCGGCAATCAGCCCCAGCATTTT
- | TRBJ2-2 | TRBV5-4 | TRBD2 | CASRKLAGDTGELFF | TGTGCCAGCAGAAAACTAGCGGGAGACACCGGGGAGCTGTTTTTT
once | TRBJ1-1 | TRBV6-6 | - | CASSYQGRAFF | TGTGCCAGCAGTTACCAGGGGAGAGCTTTCTTT
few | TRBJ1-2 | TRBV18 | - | CASSPLRPGGYTF | TGTGCCAGCTCACCACTGAGGCCGGGAGGCTACACCTTC
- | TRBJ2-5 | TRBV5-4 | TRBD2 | CASSAGGSGVQETQYF | TGTGCCAGCAGCGCTGGGGGTAGCGGGGTACAAGAGACCCAGTACTTC
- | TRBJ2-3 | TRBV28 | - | CASLPGEADTQYF | TGTGCCAGCCTCCCCGGGGAAGCAGATACGCAGTATTTT
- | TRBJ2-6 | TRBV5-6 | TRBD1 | CASSPTGQGFSGANVLTF | TGTGCCAGCAGCCCGACAGGACAGGGGTTCTCTGGGGCCAACGTCCTGACTTTC
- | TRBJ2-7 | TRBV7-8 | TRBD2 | CASSSTQGGGYEQYF | TGTGCCAGCAGCTCTACGCAGGGCGGGGGCTACGAGCAGTACTTC
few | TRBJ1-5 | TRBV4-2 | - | CASSQDSGRDQPQHF | TGTGCCAGCAGCCAAGATTCGGGCAGGGATCAGCCCCAGCATTTT
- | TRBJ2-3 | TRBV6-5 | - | CASSLGGDTQYF | TGTGCCAGCAGTTTAGGAGGGGATACGCAGTATTTT